The present T cell receptor (beta chain) was sequenced within a study of control samples from healthy donors and cancer patients. Trimming at V came to 4 bases and at J to 0 bases, leaving 8 bases not matched to a gene. The CDR3 is 16 residues long. In germline, CDR1 is MGHRA, CDR2 YSYEKL. Data came from immunoSEQ multiplex PCR; TCRdb stores just in-frame clones and leaves some out. The repertoire holds over 200,000 clones, roughly 87% seen once, with approximately 12% in the top ten. The clonotype originates from a woman aged 60-75 years with lung cancer. The specimen sequenced was PBMCs. The chain uses TRBV4-1 and TRBJ1-1, with TRBD1 identical over 7 bases. The CDR3 DNA reads TGCGCCAGCAGCCCGCCGCCAGACAGGGTGAACACTGAAGCTTTCTTT. It encodes CASSPPPDRVNTEAFF.